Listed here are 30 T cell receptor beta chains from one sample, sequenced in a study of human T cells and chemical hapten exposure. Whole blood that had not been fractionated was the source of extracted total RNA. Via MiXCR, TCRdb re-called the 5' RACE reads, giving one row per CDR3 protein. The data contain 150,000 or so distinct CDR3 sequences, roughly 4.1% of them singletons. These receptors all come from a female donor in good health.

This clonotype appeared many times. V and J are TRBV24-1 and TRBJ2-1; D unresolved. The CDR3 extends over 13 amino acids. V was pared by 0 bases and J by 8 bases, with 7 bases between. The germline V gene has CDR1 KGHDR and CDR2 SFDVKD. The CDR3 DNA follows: TGTGCCACCAGTGATTTGCCTCAGGATGAGCAGTTCTTC. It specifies CATSDLPQDEQFF.

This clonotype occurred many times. The CDR3 DNA is TGTGCCAGCAGTTACTCGGAAGGGGCGCCTGTTACGCAGTATTTT. Encoded protein: CASSYSEGAPVTQYF. The chain uses TRBV6-6 and TRBJ2-3; D possibly corresponds to TRBD1 (5 bases). Trimming cost V 0 bases and J 8 bases, with 15 bases left between them. The CDR3 is 15 residues long. CDR1 and CDR2 from the germline V gene are MNHNY and SVGAGI (reference sequence).

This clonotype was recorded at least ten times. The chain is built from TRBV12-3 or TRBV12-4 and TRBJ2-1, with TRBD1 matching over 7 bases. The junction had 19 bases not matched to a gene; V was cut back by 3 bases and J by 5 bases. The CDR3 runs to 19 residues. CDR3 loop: CASSFRRVGPGQPNNEQFF. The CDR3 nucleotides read TGTGCCAGCAGTTTTCGCCGGGTGGGGCCGGGACAGCCTAACAATGAGCAGTTCTTC.

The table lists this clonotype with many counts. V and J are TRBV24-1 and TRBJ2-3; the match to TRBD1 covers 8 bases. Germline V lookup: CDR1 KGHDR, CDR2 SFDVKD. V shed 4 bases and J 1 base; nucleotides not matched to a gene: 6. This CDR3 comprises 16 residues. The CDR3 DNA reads TGTGCCACCAGTGACCCCCCGGGACAGGGCACAGATACGCAGTATTTT. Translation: CATSDPPGQGTDTQYF.

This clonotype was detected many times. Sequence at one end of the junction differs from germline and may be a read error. The CDR3 region is CASSQETGSYNEQLF. Here the CDR3 DNA reads TGTGCCAGCAGCCAAGAGACAGGGTCTTACAATGAGCAGCTCTTC. The rearrangement joins TRBV14 to TRBJ2-1; 7 nucleotides line up with TRBD1. Per germline, CDR1 SGHDN and CDR2 FVKESK. The length of the CDR3 is 15 residues.

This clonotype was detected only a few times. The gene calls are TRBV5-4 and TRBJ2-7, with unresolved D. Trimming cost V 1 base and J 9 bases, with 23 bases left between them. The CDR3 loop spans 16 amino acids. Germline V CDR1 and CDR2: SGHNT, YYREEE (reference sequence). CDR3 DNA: TGTGCCAGCAGCTTGAGTAAAGACCCTTCCTACGAGCGGCAGTACTTC. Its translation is CASSLSKDPSYERQYF.

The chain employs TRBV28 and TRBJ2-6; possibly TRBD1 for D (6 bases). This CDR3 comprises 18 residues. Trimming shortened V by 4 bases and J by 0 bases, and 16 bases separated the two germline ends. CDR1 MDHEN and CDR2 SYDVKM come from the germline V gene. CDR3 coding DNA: TGTGCCAGCAGTTGGGCTCTAGGGGGTGACTCTGGGGCCAACGTCCTGACTTTC. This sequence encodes CASSWALGGDSGANVLTF.

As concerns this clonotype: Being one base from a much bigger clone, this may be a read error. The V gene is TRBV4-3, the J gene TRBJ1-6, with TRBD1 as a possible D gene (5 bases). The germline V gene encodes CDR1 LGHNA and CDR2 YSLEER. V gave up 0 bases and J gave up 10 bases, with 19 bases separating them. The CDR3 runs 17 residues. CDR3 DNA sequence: TGCGCCAGCAGCCAAGAGGCAGGGTGTGGGAGTAGCTCACCCCTCCACTTT. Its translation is CASSQEAGCGSSSPLHF.

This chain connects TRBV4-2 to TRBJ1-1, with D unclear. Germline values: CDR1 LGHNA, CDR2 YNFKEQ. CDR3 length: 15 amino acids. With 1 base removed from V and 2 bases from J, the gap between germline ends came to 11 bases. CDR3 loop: CASSQVIRTNTEAFF. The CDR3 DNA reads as TGTGCCAGCAGCCAAGTTATCAGGACCAACACTGAAGCTTTCTTT.

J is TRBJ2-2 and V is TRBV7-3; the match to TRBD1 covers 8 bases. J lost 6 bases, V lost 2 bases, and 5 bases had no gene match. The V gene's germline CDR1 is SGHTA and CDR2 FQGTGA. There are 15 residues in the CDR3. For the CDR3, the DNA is TGTGCCAGCAGCTTAGACAGGGGTTGGTCCGGGGAGCTGTTTTTT. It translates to CASSLDRGWSGELFF. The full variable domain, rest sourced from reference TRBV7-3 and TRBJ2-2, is GAGVSQTPSNKVTEKGKYVELRCDPISGHTALYWYRQSLGQGPEFLIYFQGTGAADDSGLPNDRFFAVRPEGSVSTLKIQRTERGDSAVYLCASSLDRGWSGELFFGEGSRLTVL.

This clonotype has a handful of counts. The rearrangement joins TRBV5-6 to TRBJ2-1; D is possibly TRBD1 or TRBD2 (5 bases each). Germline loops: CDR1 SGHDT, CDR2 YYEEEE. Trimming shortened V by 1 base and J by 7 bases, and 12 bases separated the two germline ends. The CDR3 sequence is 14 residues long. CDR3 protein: CASSLMGPRNEQFF. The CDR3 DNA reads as TGTGCCAGCAGCTTGATGGGACCACGGAATGAGCAGTTCTTC.

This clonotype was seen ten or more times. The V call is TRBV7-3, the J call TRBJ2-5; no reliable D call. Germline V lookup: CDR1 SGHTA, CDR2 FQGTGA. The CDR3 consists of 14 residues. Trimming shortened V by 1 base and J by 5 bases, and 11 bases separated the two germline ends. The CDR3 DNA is TGTGCCAGCAGCTTAAATCCAGCCGCCGAGACCCAGTACTTC. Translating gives CASSLNPAAETQYF.

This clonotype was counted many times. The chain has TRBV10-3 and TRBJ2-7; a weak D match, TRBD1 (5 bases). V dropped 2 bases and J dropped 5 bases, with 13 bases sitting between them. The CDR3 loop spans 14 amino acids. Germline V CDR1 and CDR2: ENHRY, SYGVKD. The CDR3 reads CAISEGQGMDEQYF. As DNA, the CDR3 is TGTGCCATCAGTGAGGGGCAGGGTATGGACGAGCAGTACTTC.

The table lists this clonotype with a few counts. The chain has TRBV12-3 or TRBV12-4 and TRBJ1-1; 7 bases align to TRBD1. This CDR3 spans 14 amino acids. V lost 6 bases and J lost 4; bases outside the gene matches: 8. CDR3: CASRQGGRSTEAFF. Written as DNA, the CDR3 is TGTGCCAGCAGGCAAGGGGGCCGGAGCACTGAAGCTTTCTTT.

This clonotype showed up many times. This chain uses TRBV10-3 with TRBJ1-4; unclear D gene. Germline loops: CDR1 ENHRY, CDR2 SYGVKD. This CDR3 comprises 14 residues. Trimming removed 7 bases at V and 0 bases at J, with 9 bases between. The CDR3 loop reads CAIMDGATNEKLFF. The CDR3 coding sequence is TGTGCCATCATGGACGGAGCAACTAATGAAAAACTGTTTTTT.

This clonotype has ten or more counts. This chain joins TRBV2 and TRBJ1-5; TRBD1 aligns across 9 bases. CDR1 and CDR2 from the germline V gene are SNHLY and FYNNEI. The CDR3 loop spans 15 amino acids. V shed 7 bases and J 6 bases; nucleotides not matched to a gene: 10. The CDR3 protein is CASTIRTGERQPQHF. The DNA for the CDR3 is TGTGCCAGCACCATTCGGACAGGGGAACGTCAGCCCCAGCATTTT.

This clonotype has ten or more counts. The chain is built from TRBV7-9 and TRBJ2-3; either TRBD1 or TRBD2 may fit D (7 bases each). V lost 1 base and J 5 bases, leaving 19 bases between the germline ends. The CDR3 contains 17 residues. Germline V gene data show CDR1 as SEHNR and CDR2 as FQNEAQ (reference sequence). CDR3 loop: CASSLGGQGGAEDTQYF. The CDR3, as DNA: TGTGCCAGCAGCTTAGGGGGCCAGGGGGGGGCTGAAGATACGCAGTATTTT.

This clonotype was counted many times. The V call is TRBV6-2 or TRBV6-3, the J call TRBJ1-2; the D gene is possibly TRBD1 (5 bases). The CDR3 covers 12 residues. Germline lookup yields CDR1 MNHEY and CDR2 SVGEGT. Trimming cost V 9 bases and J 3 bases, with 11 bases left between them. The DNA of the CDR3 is TGTGCCAGTGGGACGGAGTACTATGGCTACACCTTC. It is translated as CASGTEYYGYTF.

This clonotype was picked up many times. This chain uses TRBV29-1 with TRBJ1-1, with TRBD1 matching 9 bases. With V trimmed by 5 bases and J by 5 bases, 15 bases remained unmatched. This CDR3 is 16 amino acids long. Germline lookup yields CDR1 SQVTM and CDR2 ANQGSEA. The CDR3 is CSVLTQDRGAGTEAFF. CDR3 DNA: TGCAGCGTTCTAACCCAGGACAGGGGTGCGGGGACTGAAGCTTTCTTT.

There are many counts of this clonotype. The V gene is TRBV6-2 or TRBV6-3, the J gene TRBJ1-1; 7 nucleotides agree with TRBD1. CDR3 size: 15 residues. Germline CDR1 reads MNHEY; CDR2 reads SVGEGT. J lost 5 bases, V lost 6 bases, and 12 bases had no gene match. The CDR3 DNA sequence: TGTGCCAGCAGCCCACGGCAGGGGGTTCTGACTGAAGCTTTCTTT. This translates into CASSPRQGVLTEAFF.

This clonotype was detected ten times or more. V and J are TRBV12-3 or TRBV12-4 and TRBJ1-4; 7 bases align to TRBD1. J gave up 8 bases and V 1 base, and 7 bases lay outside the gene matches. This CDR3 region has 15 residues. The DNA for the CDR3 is TGTGCCAGCAGTTTAGGACAGGGTGTGAGAGAAAAACTGTTTTTT. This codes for CASSLGQGVREKLFF.

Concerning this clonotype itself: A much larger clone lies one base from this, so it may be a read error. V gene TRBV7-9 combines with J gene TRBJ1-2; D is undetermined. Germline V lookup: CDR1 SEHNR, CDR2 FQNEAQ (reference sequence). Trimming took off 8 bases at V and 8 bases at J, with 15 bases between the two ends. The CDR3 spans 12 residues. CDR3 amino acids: CASGPYGYGYTF. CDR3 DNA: TGTGCCAGCGGCCCGTATGGGTACGGCTACACCTTC.

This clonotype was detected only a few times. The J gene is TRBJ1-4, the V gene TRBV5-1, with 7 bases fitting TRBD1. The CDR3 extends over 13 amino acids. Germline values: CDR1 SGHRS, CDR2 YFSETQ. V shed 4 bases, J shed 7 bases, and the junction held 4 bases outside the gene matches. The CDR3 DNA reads TGCGCCAGCAGCCCCCACAGGGGTGAAAAACTGTTTTTT. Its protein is CASSPHRGEKLFF.

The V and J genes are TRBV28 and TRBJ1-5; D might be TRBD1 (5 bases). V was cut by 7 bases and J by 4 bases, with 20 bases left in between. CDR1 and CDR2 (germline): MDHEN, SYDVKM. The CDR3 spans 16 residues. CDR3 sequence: CASISWGCGGNQPQHF. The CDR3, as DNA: TGTGCCAGCATTTCTTGGGGGTGTGGTGGGAATCAGCCCCAGCATTTT.

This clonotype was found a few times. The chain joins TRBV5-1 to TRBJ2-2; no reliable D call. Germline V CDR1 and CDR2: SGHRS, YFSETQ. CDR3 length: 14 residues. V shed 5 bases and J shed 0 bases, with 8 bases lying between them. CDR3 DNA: TGCGCCAGCAGTTACGGAACGAACACCGGGGAGCTGTTTTTT. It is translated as CASSYGTNTGELFF.

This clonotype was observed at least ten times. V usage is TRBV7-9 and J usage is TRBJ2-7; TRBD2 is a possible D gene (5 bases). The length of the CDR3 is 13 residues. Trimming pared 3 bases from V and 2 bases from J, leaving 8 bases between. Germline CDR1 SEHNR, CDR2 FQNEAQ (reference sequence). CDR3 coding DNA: TGTGCCAGCAGCTTCCCGGAGGCCTACGAGCAGTACTTC. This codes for CASSFPEAYEQYF.

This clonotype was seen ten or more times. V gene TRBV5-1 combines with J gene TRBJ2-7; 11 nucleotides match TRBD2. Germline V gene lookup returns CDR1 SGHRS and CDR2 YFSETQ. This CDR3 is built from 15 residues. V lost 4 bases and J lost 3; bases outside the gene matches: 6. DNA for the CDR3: TGCGCCAGCAGCCCATCCGGGACTAGCGGCTACGAGCAGTACTTC. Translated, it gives CASSPSGTSGYEQYF.

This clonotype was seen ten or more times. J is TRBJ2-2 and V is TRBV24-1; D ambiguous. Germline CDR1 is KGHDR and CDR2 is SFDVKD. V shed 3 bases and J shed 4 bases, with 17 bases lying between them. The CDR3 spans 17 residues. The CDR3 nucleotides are TGTGCCACCAGTGATCGTTCCTTTTTAGAGAGCACCGGGGAGCTGTTTTTT. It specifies CATSDRSFLESTGELFF.

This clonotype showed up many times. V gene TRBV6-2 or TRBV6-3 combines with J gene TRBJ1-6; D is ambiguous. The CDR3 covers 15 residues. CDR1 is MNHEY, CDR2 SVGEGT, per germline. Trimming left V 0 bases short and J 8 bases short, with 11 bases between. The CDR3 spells CASSYSPRTDSPLHF. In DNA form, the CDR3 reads TGTGCCAGCAGTTACTCCCCTCGAACGGATTCACCCCTCCACTTT.

DNA of the CDR3: TGTGCCAGCAGCCCGCGTCGCTTCACGGATGGCTACACCTTC. This sequence encodes CASSPRRFTDGYTF. V and J are TRBV3-1 and TRBJ1-2; D is unclear. This CDR3 is 14 amino acids long. Germline V gene data show CDR1 as LGHDT and CDR2 as YNNKEL (reference sequence). V dropped 4 bases and J dropped 6 bases, with 15 bases sitting between them.